Described below is a single T cell receptor beta chain sequence and its context. Its target is unknown. This sample is drawn from a study of T cell responses to AZD1222 COVID-19 vaccine. Findings and caveats of the study: Nearly half of spike-specific TCRs reportedly go after variant regions that carry no mutations.

Profiled with immunoSEQ multiplex PCR; TCRdb holds only in-frame clones, not every one. Among about 160,000 clones listed, 94% were seen once. The V and J ends lost 6 bases and 0 bases respectively, with 3 bases between them. This CDR3 is 11 amino acids long. Germline CDR1 SNHLY, CDR2 FYNNEI. This chain links TRBV2 with TRBJ2-7; D not resolved. This material consisted of peripheral blood, taken on day 0 of AZD1222 vaccination. The origin of this receptor is an adult in good health. The CDR3, as DNA: TGTGCCAGCAGAAGCTCCTACGAGCAGTACGTC. It encodes CASRSSYEQYV.